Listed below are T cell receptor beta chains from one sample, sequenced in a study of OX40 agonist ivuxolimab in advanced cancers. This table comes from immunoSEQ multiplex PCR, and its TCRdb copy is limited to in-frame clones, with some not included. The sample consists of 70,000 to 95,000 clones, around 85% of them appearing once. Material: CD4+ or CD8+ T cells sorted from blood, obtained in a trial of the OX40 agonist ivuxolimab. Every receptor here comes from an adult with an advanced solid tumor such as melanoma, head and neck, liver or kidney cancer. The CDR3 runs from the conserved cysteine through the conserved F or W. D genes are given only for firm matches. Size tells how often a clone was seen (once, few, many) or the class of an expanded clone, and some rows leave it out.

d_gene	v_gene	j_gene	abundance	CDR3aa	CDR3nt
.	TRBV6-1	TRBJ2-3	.	CALGGSSGDTQYF	TGTGCCCTTGGGGGCAGTTCTGGAGATACGCAGTATTTT
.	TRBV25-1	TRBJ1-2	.	CASSEGKGHRGYTF	TGTGCCAGCAGTGAAGGTAAAGGGCATCGCGGCTACACCTTC
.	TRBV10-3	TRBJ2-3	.	CAISESTSTDTQYF	TGTGCCATCAGTGAGTCAACCAGCACAGATACGCAGTATTTT
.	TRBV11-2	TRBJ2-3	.	CASGIRDTQYF	TGTGCCAGCGGGATCAGAGATACGCAGTATTTT
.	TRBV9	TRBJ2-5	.	CASTLGGGLQETQYF	TGTGCCAGCACCCTAGGAGGGGGCCTGCAAGAGACCCAGTACTTC
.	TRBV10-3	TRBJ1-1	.	CAISEDYREREAFF	TGTGCCATCAGTGAGGATTACAGGGAAAGGGAAGCTTTCTTT
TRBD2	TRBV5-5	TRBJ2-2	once	CASSPPSGINTGELFF	TGTGCCAGCAGCCCGCCTAGCGGGATAAACACCGGGGAGCTGTTTTTT
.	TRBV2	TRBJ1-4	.	CATGRTATNEKLFF	TGTGCTACGGGACGGACTGCAACTAATGAAAAACTGTTTTTT
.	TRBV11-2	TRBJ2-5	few	CASSTHRPGLRAQYF	TGTGCCAGCAGCACCCACCGCCCCGGATTGAGGGCCCAGTACTTC
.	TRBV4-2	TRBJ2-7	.	CASSQEGWGSYEQYF	TGTGCCAGCAGCCAAGAAGGCTGGGGTTCCTACGAGCAGTACTTC
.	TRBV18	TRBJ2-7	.	CASSPTGGASSYEQYF	TGTGCCAGCTCACCCACCGGAGGTGCGAGCTCCTACGAGCAGTACTTC
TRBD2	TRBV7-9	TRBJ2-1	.	CASSPPFREGNEQFF	TGTGCCAGCAGCCCCCCGTTCCGGGAGGGCAATGAGCAGTTCTTC
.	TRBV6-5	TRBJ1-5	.	CASRRTVYSNQPQHF	TGTGCCAGCAGGCGGACGGTTTATAGCAATCAGCCCCAGCATTTT
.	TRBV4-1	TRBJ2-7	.	CASSPGPTYRSPSLYSGYEQYF	TGCGCCAGCAGCCCTGGGCCGACTTACAGATCACCTTCTCTATATTCGGGCTACGAGCAGTACTTC
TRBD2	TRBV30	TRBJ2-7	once	CALGLAAYEQYF	TGTGCCTTGGGACTAGCAGCCTACGAGCAGTACTTC
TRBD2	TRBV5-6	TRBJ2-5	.	CASWTSGRMETQYF	TGTGCCAGCTGGACTAGCGGGAGAATGGAGACCCAGTACTTC
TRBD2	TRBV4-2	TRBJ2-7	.	CASSQVGGVFSYEQYF	TGTGCCAGCAGCCAGGTGGGAGGGGTGTTCTCCTACGAGCAGTACTTC